These 6 T cell receptor beta chains came from one sample sequenced in a study of identifying expanded T cells in peripheral blood. Some clones are missing from TCRdb's copy, which holds only in-frame ones; the method was immunoSEQ multiplex PCR. Among around 85,000 clones listed, approximately 90% were seen once. Sequencing was done on a sample of blood. Every receptor here comes from a person aged 18 to 70 in good health.

This chain links TRBV28 with TRBJ1-2; D may be TRBD1 (5 bases). The ends were cut back, 6 bases at V and 0 bases at J, with 11 bases in the middle. The CDR3 covers 14 residues. The germline V gene encodes CDR1 MDHEN and CDR2 SYDVKM. The CDR3 loop is CASSPGTANYGYTF. The CDR3 DNA reads as TGTGCCAGCAGCCCCGGGACGGCTAACTATGGCTACACCTTC.

The chain couples TRBV18 to TRBJ2-3; tentative D call: TRBD1 (7 bases). Germline CDR1 reads KGHSH; CDR2 reads LQKENI. CDR3 size: 15 residues. The ends were cut back, 3 bases at V and 2 bases at J, with 12 bases in the middle. CDR3 nucleotides: TGTGCCAGCTCACCGGAGGGGACAGCCACAGATACGCAGTATTTT. This encodes CASSPEGTATDTQYF.

The CDR3 loop reads CASSFGTANTEAFF. The DNA of the CDR3 is TGCGCCAGCAGCTTCGGGACAGCAAACACTGAAGCTTTCTTT. V and J are TRBV5-1 and TRBJ1-1; TRBD1 agrees at 7 bases. The CDR3 length is 14 residues. Losses at the gene ends were 2 bases for V and 2 bases for J; bases not matched to a gene: 3. Germline V gene lookup returns CDR1 SGHRS and CDR2 YFSETQ.

The chain links TRBV7-2 to TRBJ2-7, with 10 bases aligning to TRBD1. This CDR3 has 16 amino acids. Trimming took 3 bases from V and 3 from J; bases not matched to a gene: 8. Per germline, CDR1 SGHTA and CDR2 FQGNSA. This CDR3 reads CASSLSPGQGNYEQYF. CDR3 sequence (DNA): TGTGCCAGCAGCTTGTCCCCGGGACAGGGGAACTACGAGCAGTACTTC.

This clone was detected ten times or more. The CDR3, as DNA: TGTGCCAGCTCCCCTAATAGCGGGAGTGTCTCCTACGAGCAGTACTTC. This translates into CASSPNSGSVSYEQYF. J is TRBJ2-7 and V is TRBV18; 9 positions agree with TRBD2. Germline CDR1 is KGHSH and CDR2 is LQKENI. CDR3 length: 16 residues. Trimming took 6 bases from V and 0 from J; bases not matched to a gene: 9.

This chain uses TRBV7-8 with TRBJ2-1; D not certain. This CDR3 has 13 amino acids. Germline V lookup: CDR1 SGHVS, CDR2 FQNEAQ. Trimming took 5 bases from V and 4 from J, leaving 9 bases between them. In DNA, the CDR3 is TGTGCCAGCAGCCCGGCGAGGTACAATGAGCAGTTCTTC. Its protein is CASSPARYNEQFF.